The 5 T cell receptor beta chains below all came from one sample that was sequenced in a study of OX40 agonist ivuxolimab in advanced cancers. Assay: immunoSEQ multiplex PCR; the TCRdb copy retains only in-frame clones and omits some. Among over 80,000 clones listed, about 94% were seen once. The sample consisted of CD4+ or CD8+ T cells sorted from blood, taken in a trial of the OX40 agonist ivuxolimab. The receptors were gathered from an adult with an advanced solid tumor such as melanoma, head and neck, liver or kidney cancer.

As concerns this clone: This specimen includes other DNA sequences encoding the same CDR3. The V and J genes are TRBV5-4 and TRBJ2-3; D assignment may be TRBD1 or TRBD2 (6 bases each). Between the trimmed V and J ends, which lost 3 bases and 3 bases, there was a span of 14 bases. Germline V gives CDR1 SGHNT, CDR2 YYREEE (reference sequence). This CDR3 is 15 amino acids long. The CDR3 reads CASSSDGGGTDTQYF. DNA for the CDR3: TGTGCCAGCAGCTCCGATGGAGGGGGGACAGATACGCAGTATTTT.

The chain links TRBV5-1 to TRBJ2-5; possibly TRBD2 for D (6 bases). CDR1 is SGHRS and CDR2 is YFSETQ in the germline V gene. CDR3 length equals 14 residues. Trimming shortened V by 0 bases and J by 1 base, and 7 bases separated the two germline ends. The CDR3 sequence: CASSLERVQETQYF. The CDR3 DNA sequence: TGCGCCAGCAGCTTGGAGCGGGTCCAAGAGACCCAGTACTTC.

Worth noting for this clone: In the same sample, other DNA sequences code for this CDR3. V is TRBV5-1 and J is TRBJ2-5; no definite D call. V lost 0 bases and J lost 2, with 5 bases in between. Germline loops: CDR1 SGHRS, CDR2 YFSETQ. The CDR3 length is 13 residues. CDR3 in DNA: TGCGCCAGCAGCTTGGGAGTACAAGAGACCCAGTACTTC. Translated: CASSLGVQETQYF.

The CDR3 here is CASSPDEQGRRRRQYF. CDR3 nucleotide sequence: TGTGCCAGCAGTCCTGATGAACAGGGGAGGCGCAGAAGGCAGTACTTC. The V call is TRBV28, the J call TRBJ2-5; tentative D call: TRBD1 (7 bases). CDR1 is MDHEN, CDR2 SYDVKM, per germline. Deletions cut 5 bases from V and 11 bases from J, with 27 bases between. The CDR3 spans 16 residues.

The gene calls are TRBV27 and TRBJ2-7; 9 bases match TRBD2. The length of the CDR3 is 15 residues. Unmatched junction bases numbered 5, after V lost 3 bases and J lost 2 bases. Germline values: CDR1 MNHEY, CDR2 SMNVEV (reference sequence). The CDR3 DNA follows: TGTGCCAGCAGTTTGGCGACTAGCGGAACCTACGAGCAGTACTTC. This sequence encodes CASSLATSGTYEQYF.